The source of this T cell receptor beta chain is a study of T cells in Graves' hyperthyroidism and ophthalmopathy (dated by TCRdb to 2018 to 2020). As for the study more broadly: Peripheral blood samples were taken at initial diagnosis, before any treatment was given. To identify TCR V-J signatures that set the groups apart, the researchers used a discovery cohort of approximately 98 patients, made up of under 50 with Graves' ophthalmopathy and 57 with stable Graves' hyperthyroidism. An independent validation cohort of about 20 hyperthyroidism patients and more than 15 patients who later progressed to ophthalmopathy tested prospective prediction of ophthalmopathy. Once sampling was done, hyperthyroidism patients were given methimazole at a starting dose of 30 mg daily, whereas ophthalmopathy patients were given high-dose intravenous methylprednisolone. For training and testing, the roughly 93 patients in the discovery cohort were randomly divided in a 7:3 ratio. In six Graves' hyperthyroidism patients, the study also compared T-cell repertoires from thyroid tissue with T-cell repertoires from blood. According to the paper, TCR Vbeta CDR3 sequencing was carried out on over 130 peripheral blood samples, which came from 40 to 45 ophthalmopathy, under 80 hyperthyroidism and around 17 progressor patients.

There are a few counts of this clonotype. Its cognate antigen has yet to be identified. No base qualities exist here, and no much larger clone lies one base off it. What the research found in general, with its limitations: Most expanded thyroid clonotypes (frequency above 0.001) were also found in blood, which suggests that blood repertoires may mirror thyroid immune responses. A 13 V-J signature model separated ophthalmopathy from stable hyperthyroidism, with approximately 87% sensitivity and approximately 81% specificity in cross-validation and 80%/75% in testing. No statistical method was used to fix the sample size in advance, and group allocation was not hidden from the investigators. During validation, the model predicted progression to ophthalmopathy a median of approximately 6 months ahead of onset, with 70.59% sensitivity and roughly 72% specificity.

Ophthalmopathy patients had moderately to severely active disease, with a Clinical Activity Score of 3 or more, a NOSPECS grade of 4 or more, and a disease duration of less than 3 months. The study excluded patients with uncontrolled infections, other autoimmune diseases, pregnancy or lactation. Diagnoses were established on the basis of clinical symptoms, serum thyroxine and TRAb, thyroid ultrasound, and orbital computed tomography. PBMCs were isolated from 7.5 to 10 ml of fresh peripheral blood by Ficoll-Paque density gradient centrifugation. Total RNA was extracted using Trizol reagent, and RNA quality was assessed on an Agilent 2100 Bioanalyzer. TCR beta CDR3 regions were amplified from RNA transcripts. The TCR CDR3 was subjected to a first round of RT-PCR using the HTBI primer set and the Qiagen OneStep RT-PCR kit. The libraries were constructed in a second round of multiplex PCR and then size-selected and purified. Sequencing of the libraries was done on an Illumina HiSeq2000 using paired-end 100 bp reads. The paper's data handling went like this. SOAPnuke was used to process the raw data, throwing out any read that contained adapters or uncalled bases, had a mean Phred below 15, or lacked an exact constant-primer or identifier match. High-quality paired reads were merged with COPE v1.2.5, and unique nucleotide sequences were defined as clonotypes. MiTCR v1.1 was used to align clonotypes to the IMGT TRBV, TRBD and TRBJ reference segments. Only V-J combinations with frequency above 0.0001, covering 99.2% of repertoires, were analysed. A TCS score was defined as the ratio of F50 (clonal expansion) to E x V (chaos), with BLOSUM62-based TCRdist applied between CDR3 peptides within each V-J. Welch's t-statistics and random forest reduced roughly 500 V-J features to 10 to 15, which were used in a naive Bayes classifier (R e1071). Using fastp trimming at Q25 and MiXCR clonotype assembly, TCRdb reanalyzed the public sequencing data and kept in-frame beta chains. Under each unique CDR3 protein, matching rows form one entry showing the most common genes and DNA. TCRdb's processing, not the authors' own work, is the source of the V and J calls. Across this sample there are about 290,000 distinct CDR3 sequences, with over 15% seen only once. Around 55% of the sample comes from the top ten.

What was sequenced was blood. The receptor was isolated from a woman aged 55-70 years with Graves' ophthalmopathy.

The CDR3: CASSPVGFGEQFF. Read as DNA, the sequence is TGTGCCAGCTCCCCTGTAGGATTCGGTGAGCAGTTCTTC. The receptor chain draws on TRBV6-1 and TRBJ2-1, with no D gene named confidently. The CDR3 sequence holds 13 residues, the cysteine and phenylalanine included. The kept DNA is CDR3 alone, 39 bases in frame from the first base. Reading the germline V gene gives CDR1 MNHNS and CDR2 SASEGT. The V end loses 8 bases and the J end loses 9 bases, and a stretch of 17 bases separates them.